The 21 T cell receptor beta chains below all came from one sample that was sequenced in a study of blood T cell repertoires in COVID-19. Method: immunoSEQ multiplex PCR; TCRdb's copy keeps in-frame clones and lacks some. The table shows about 160,000 clones, with 80% to 90% occurring only once. Sequencing input: peripheral blood. These receptors were collected from a man aged 65 to 85 with acute or convalescent COVID-19.

The rearrangement uses TRBV19 and TRBJ1-5; a weak D match, TRBD1 (5 bases). The CDR3 runs 16 residues. Looked up from germline, CDR1 is LNHDA and CDR2 is SQIVND (reference sequence). Trimming shortened V by 4 bases and J by 2 bases, and 15 bases separated the two germline ends. In DNA, the CDR3 is TGTGCCAGTAGTAGTCAGGGAGGCTTGGGCAATCAGCCCCAGCATTTT. Amino acids: CASSSQGGLGNQPQHF. The full variable domain, completed using reference TRBV19 and TRBJ1-5, is DGGITQSPKYLFRKEGQNVTLSCEQNLNHDAMYWYRQDPGQGLRLIYYSQIVNDFQKGDIAEGYSVSREKKESFPLTVTSAQKNPTAFYLCASSSQGGLGNQPQHFGDGTRLSIL.

DNA of the CDR3: TGCGCCAGCAGCATCGGACAGGGGAATTACGAGCAGTACTTC. It translates to CASSIGQGNYEQYF. The chain links TRBV5-1 to TRBJ2-7, with TRBD1 matching over 9 bases. V was pared by 4 bases and J by 4 bases, with 6 bases of the junction left unmatched. The CDR3 loop spans 14 amino acids. The V gene's germline CDR1 is SGHRS and CDR2 YFSETQ. The variable domain in full, completed from reference TRBV5-1 and TRBJ2-7, reads KAGVTQTPRYLIKTRGQQVTLSCSPISGHRSVSWYQQTPGQGLQFLFEYFSETQRNKGNFPGRFSGRQFSNSRSEMNVSTLELGDSALYLCASSIGQGNYEQYFGPGTRLTVT.

The chain has TRBV28 and TRBJ1-6, with D tentatively TRBD1 (5 bases). The V and J ends lost 7 bases and 5 bases respectively, with 15 bases between them. CDR1 is MDHEN, CDR2 SYDVKM, per germline. There are 15 residues in the CDR3. The CDR3 region is CASTPQAGDNSPLHF. DNA of the CDR3: TGTGCCAGCACACCCCAGGCGGGGGATAATTCACCCCTCCACTTT.

This clone has just one count. V gene TRBV7-9 combines with J gene TRBJ2-1, with D possibly TRBD1 on 6 matching bases. The CDR3 length is 15 residues. V was shortened by 4 bases and J by 6 bases, with 16 bases between the two germline ends. In germline, CDR1 is SEHNR, CDR2 FQNEAQ (reference sequence). CDR3 nucleotides: TGTGCCAGCAGCTCTAACGCCCAGGGGAGCAATGAGCAGTTCTTC. The encoded protein is CASSSNAQGSNEQFF.

Only one count was recorded for this clone. V usage is TRBV13 and J usage is TRBJ1-4, with TRBD1 matching over 9 bases. The CDR3 consists of 15 residues. J gave up 7 bases and V 5 bases, and 8 bases lay outside the gene matches. In germline, CDR1 is PRHDT, CDR2 FYEKMQ (reference sequence). The CDR3 spells CASSPITGGSEKLFF. DNA for the CDR3: TGTGCCAGCAGCCCCATAACAGGGGGCTCTGAAAAACTGTTTTTT.

This rearrangement joins TRBV19 to TRBJ1-2; D gene uncertain. V was pared by 11 bases and J by 0 bases, with 10 bases between. The CDR3 extends over 12 amino acids. CDR1 is LNHDA and CDR2 is SQIVND in the germline V gene (reference sequence). The CDR3 is CAAAGANYGYTF. CDR3 bases: TGTGCCGCCGCAGGCGCTAACTATGGCTACACCTTC.

V and J are TRBV7-6 and TRBJ2-7; possibly TRBD1 for D (6 bases). V was clipped by 0 bases and J by 7 bases, with 19 bases between them. The CDR3 sequence is 16 residues long. From germline, CDR1 is SGHVS and CDR2 FNYEAQ. CDR3 sequence reads: CASSLAPPGQLIEQYF. The CDR3 bases are TGTGCCAGCAGCTTAGCGCCCCCTGGACAGTTGATAGAGCAGTACTTC.

This clone appeared once. The rearrangement links TRBV11-2 to TRBJ2-5, with 10 bases fitting TRBD1. Germline CDR1 SGHAT, CDR2 FQNNGV. This CDR3 has 17 amino acids. V lost 5 bases, J lost 1 base, and 10 bases stayed unmatched. CDR3 sequence: CASSHGDRGLLQETQYF. The CDR3 DNA reads as TGTGCCAGCAGCCATGGGGACAGGGGCCTTCTCCAAGAGACCCAGTACTTC.

The genes are TRBV7-6 and TRBJ1-1; TRBD1 matches 8 bases. After removal of 1 base from V and 2 bases from J, the junction contained 3 bases not matched to a gene. The germline CDR1 and CDR2 sequences are SGHVS and FNYEAQ. The length of the CDR3 is 15 residues. CDR3 residues: CASSLGTGRNTEAFF. Here the CDR3 DNA reads TGTGCCAGCAGCTTAGGGACAGGGCGTAACACTGAAGCTTTCTTT.

V and J are TRBV9 and TRBJ2-3, with D possibly being TRBD2 (6 bases). The CDR3 has 14 residues. The ends were cut back, 0 bases at V and 2 bases at J, with 7 bases in the middle. Germline CDR1 reads SGDLS; CDR2 reads YYNGEE. The CDR3 nucleotides read TGTGCCAGCAGCGTAGGCGGGATCACAGATACGCAGTATTTT. Protein: CASSVGGITDTQYF.

This chain links TRBV27 with TRBJ2-2, with TRBD1 as a possible D gene (7 bases). The CDR3 length is 15 residues. CDR1 and CDR2 (germline): MNHEY, SMNVEV (reference sequence). V was cut by 4 bases and J by 2 bases, with 11 bases left in between. CDR3: CASSSRGANTGELFF. CDR3 coding DNA: TGTGCCAGCAGTTCCAGGGGGGCCAACACCGGGGAGCTGTTTTTT.

The V and J genes are TRBV19 and TRBJ2-3; 10 bases match TRBD2. The CDR3 consists of 14 residues. V was pared by 7 bases and J by 1 base, with 2 bases of the junction left unmatched. CDR1 is LNHDA and CDR2 is SQIVND in the germline V gene (reference sequence). In DNA, the CDR3 is TGTGCCAGTAACGGACTAGCGGGCACAGATACGCAGTATTTT. Translation: CASNGLAGTDTQYF.

The V call is TRBV6-6, the J call TRBJ2-3, with TRBD2 identical over 7 bases. After removal of 0 bases from V and 2 bases from J, the junction contained 2 bases not matched to a gene. Germline assignment: CDR1 MNHNY and CDR2 SVGAGI (reference sequence). This CDR3 comprises 15 residues. The CDR3 DNA is TGTGCCAGCAGTTACTCTGCGGGAGCCACAGATACGCAGTATTTT. Translation: CASSYSAGATDTQYF.

The rearrangement joins TRBV6-5 to TRBJ2-2; possible D gene TRBD1, 5 bases. The CDR3 length is 15 residues. From germline, CDR1 is MNHEY and CDR2 SVGAGI. The V end lost 7 bases, the J end lost 2 bases, and 14 bases lay between the germline ends. The CDR3: CASKRTGTNTGELFF. In DNA, the CDR3 is TGTGCCAGCAAAAGAACAGGCACCAACACCGGGGAGCTGTTTTTT.

V gene TRBV11-2 combines with J gene TRBJ2-1, with TRBD1 matching 9 bases. Losses at the gene ends were 0 bases for V and 7 bases for J; bases not matched to a gene: 10. The CDR3 runs to 17 residues. Germline loops: CDR1 SGHAT, CDR2 FQNNGV. The CDR3 DNA reads TGTGCCAGCAGCTTAGATCTTCCGGGGACAGGGTTGAATGAGCAGTTCTTC. Its translation: CASSLDLPGTGLNEQFF.

The chain joins TRBV29-1 to TRBJ2-2, with 8 bases aligning to TRBD1. The CDR3 contains 13 residues. The V gene end was trimmed by 7 bases and the J gene end by 6 bases; junction bases not matched to a gene: 7. Germline V gene lookup returns CDR1 SQVTM and CDR2 ANQGSEA. CDR3 sequence reads: CSAQGAGAGELFF. Here the CDR3 DNA reads TGCAGCGCTCAGGGGGCGGGTGCCGGGGAGCTGTTTTTT.

The chain joins TRBV2 to TRBJ2-7; 8 positions match TRBD1. Germline V lookup: CDR1 SNHLY, CDR2 FYNNEI. CDR3 length equals 13 residues. After removal of 2 bases from V and 9 bases from J, the junction contained 6 bases not matched to a gene. The CDR3: CASSEQGAIRQYF. The CDR3 DNA reads TGTGCCAGCAGTGAACAGGGGGCGATACGGCAGTACTTC. Using reference TRBV2 and TRBJ2-7 for the parts outside the CDR3, the full variable domain is EPEVTQTPSHQVTQMGQEVILRCVPISNHLYFYWYRQILGQKVEFLVSFYNNEISEKSEIFDDQFSVERPDGSNFTLKIRSTKLEDSAMYFCASSEQGAIRQYFGPGTRLTVT.

This chain links TRBV11-2 with TRBJ2-5; 14 bases agree with TRBD2. The CDR3 consists of 17 residues. Germline V gives CDR1 SGHAT, CDR2 FQNNGV. V gave up 5 bases and J gave up 5 bases; unmatched junction bases: 10. CDR3 region: CASSPGTSGREGETQYF. In DNA, the CDR3 is TGTGCCAGCAGCCCCGGGACTAGCGGGAGAGAGGGGGAGACCCAGTACTTC.

V is TRBV28 and J is TRBJ1-1; TRBD1 is a possible D gene (5 bases). CDR3 length: 14 residues. The germline V gene has CDR1 MDHEN and CDR2 SYDVKM. With 2 bases removed from V and 4 bases from J, the gap between germline ends came to 11 bases. The CDR3 DNA reads as TGTGCCAGCAGTTTACCCCGGGGGACCACTGAAGCTTTCTTT. This codes for CASSLPRGTTEAFF.

This chain joins TRBV5-5 and TRBJ2-1, with 9 bases lining up with TRBD1. With 0 bases clipped from V and 14 bases from J, the junction kept 3 bases outside the gene matches. The CDR3 has 12 amino acids. CDR1 is SGHKS, CDR2 YYEKEE, per germline (reference sequence). The CDR3 DNA follows: TGTGCCAGCAGCTTGGGGACAGGGGTCGAGTTCTTC. Its protein is CASSLGTGVEFF.

The V gene is TRBV5-1, the J gene TRBJ2-1, with TRBD1 matching 7 bases. Looked up from germline, CDR1 is SGHRS and CDR2 is YFSETQ. Losses at the gene ends were 2 bases for V and 6 bases for J; bases not matched to a gene: 5. This CDR3 region has 14 residues. As DNA, the CDR3 is TGCGCCAGCAGCTTTGAGGGGGCCCCCAATGAGCAGTTCTTC. This translates into CASSFEGAPNEQFF.